One and the same sample provided the 6 T cell receptor beta chains below, sequenced in a study of CD8 T cell repertoires and HIV-1 epitope variants. Their specific antigens are unknown. The table came from immunoSEQ multiplex PCR; TCRdb's copy has only in-frame clones and leaves some out. The table includes 4,000 to 6,000 clones, roughly two thirds detected once. Sequencing used cultured CD8+ T cells derived from PBMCs. These receptors were collected from a male donor with HIV.

The genes are TRBV7-2 and TRBJ2-7, with D hard to call. The CDR3 has 13 residues. Trimming took 4 bases from V and 6 from J, leaving 13 bases between them. CDR1 is SGHTA, CDR2 FQGNSA, per germline. CDR3 sequence: CASSSDPQPEQYF. The CDR3 DNA reads as TGTGCCAGCAGCTCGGACCCTCAGCCCGAGCAGTACTTC.

This chain uses TRBV7-2 with TRBJ1-2; 9 nucleotides line up with TRBD1. Germline assignment: CDR1 SGHTA and CDR2 FQGNSA. V was clipped by 1 base and J by 7 bases; unmatched bases: 4. The CDR3 extends over 14 amino acids. The CDR3 DNA reads as TGTGCCAGCAGCTTAGGGACAGGGGCCCGTGGCTACACCTTC. Its protein product is CASSLGTGARGYTF.

This chain uses TRBV7-9 with TRBJ2-1; D uncertain. Trimming pared 4 bases from V and 7 bases from J, leaving 8 bases between. From germline, CDR1 is SEHNR and CDR2 FQNEAQ (reference sequence). The CDR3 totals 12 residues. CDR3 bases: TGTGCCAGCAGCTACATCGGAAATGAGCAGTTCTTC. This sequence encodes CASSYIGNEQFF.

The chain recombines TRBV28 with TRBJ1-2, with 10 bases fitting TRBD1. The CDR3 runs to 19 residues. Germline CDR1 MDHEN, CDR2 SYDVKM. V lost 3 bases, J lost 6 bases, and 19 bases stayed unmatched. The CDR3 DNA reads TGTGCCAGCAGTTTTCTACACGGGAAACGGGACAGGGGTGTGGATGGCTACACCTTC. This codes for CASSFLHGKRDRGVDGYTF.

By proportion, this clone is medium-sized. The chain joins TRBV7-9 to TRBJ1-5, with a possible D match to TRBD1 (5 bases). Germline CDR1 reads SEHNR; CDR2 reads FQNEAQ (reference sequence). V gave up 6 bases and J gave up 6 bases, with 9 bases separating them. The CDR3 covers 12 residues. CDR3 coding DNA: TGTGCCAGCAGAGCGGGGACTCAGCCCCAGCATTTT. Amino acid sequence: CASRAGTQPQHF.

V usage is TRBV2 and J usage is TRBJ2-1; 7 bases align to TRBD1. In germline, CDR1 is SNHLY, CDR2 FYNNEI. With 5 bases clipped from V and 4 bases from J, the junction kept 8 bases outside the gene matches. The CDR3 is 15 amino acids. This CDR3 is CASSSPGTAYNEQFF. The CDR3 region has the DNA TGTGCCAGCAGTAGCCCCGGGACAGCATACAATGAGCAGTTCTTC. Using reference TRBV2 and TRBJ2-1 for the parts outside the CDR3, the full variable domain is EPEVTQTPSHQVTQMGQEVILRCVPISNHLYFYWYRQILGQKVEFLVSFYNNEISEKSEIFDDQFSVERPDGSNFTLKIRSTKLEDSAMYFCASSSPGTAYNEQFFGPGTRLTVL.